This is a list of T cell receptor beta chains from one sample in a study of T cell changes during pregnancy in multiple sclerosis. Using immunoSEQ multiplex PCR, the repertoire was profiled, and TCRdb retains in-frame clones only, with some absent. In the table there are about 42,000 clones, roughly 85% of which are singletons. This specimen consisted of CD4+ T cells from peripheral blood mononuclear cells, obtained after pregnancy. These TCRs come from a female donor with multiple sclerosis, enrolled in a pregnancy study. CDR3s include the opening cysteine and the closing phenylalanine or tryptophan. A D gene is named only where the DNA matches it firmly. Expanded clones are given a class, and other clones once, few, many or no size at all.

J	D	size	V	CDR3	DNA
TRBJ2-1	TRBD2	-	TRBV13	CASSFLRGGPSYNEQFF	TGTGCCAGCAGCTTTCTACGCGGGGGGCCATCCTACAATGAGCAGTTCTTC
TRBJ2-1	-	-	TRBV7-2	CASSLVSTGNNEQFF	TGTGCCAGCAGCTTAGTCTCTACAGGTAACAATGAGCAGTTCTTC
TRBJ2-2	-	-	TRBV4-3	CASSQVGVRLTGELFF	TGCGCCAGCAGCCAAGTAGGGGTTAGGTTGACCGGGGAGCTGTTTTTT
TRBJ1-4	-	-	TRBV5-1	CASSLDSPGPNEKLFF	TGCGCCAGCAGCTTGGACTCGCCAGGTCCTAATGAAAAACTGTTTTTT
TRBJ1-1	-	-	TRBV4-3	CASSQDFAGRAFF	TGCGCCAGCAGCCAAGATTTCGCTGGGAGGGCTTTCTTT
TRBJ1-1	-	-	TRBV7-9	CASSLNGPHTEAFF	TGTGCCAGCAGCTTAAATGGGCCCCACACTGAAGCTTTCTTT
TRBJ1-2	-	-	TRBV25-1	CASSPLPFNYGYTF	TGTGCCAGCAGTCCCCTCCCGTTTAACTATGGCTACACCTTC
TRBJ2-4	TRBD1	once	TRBV7-2	CASSLGGYRGKAKNIQYF	TGTGCCAGCAGCTTAGGGGGGTACAGGGGGAAGGCCAAAAACATTCAGTACTTC
TRBJ1-3	-	-	TRBV5-1	CASSYSHLGGGNTIYF	TGCGCCAGCAGCTACTCACACCTCGGGGGTGGAAACACCATATATTTT
TRBJ1-6	-	-	TRBV11-3	CASSLDSGSPLHF	TGTGCCAGCAGCTTAGACAGCGGTTCACCCCTCCACTTT
TRBJ2-1	-	once	TRBV7-2	CASSLAGLSYNEQFF	TGTGCCAGCAGCTTAGCCGGACTCTCCTACAATGAGCAGTTCTTC
TRBJ2-1	-	-	TRBV19	CASTRGGSGILSPLSYNEQFF	TGTGCCAGCACCCGTGGGGGCTCCGGGATCCTAAGCCCCCTCTCCTACAATGAGCAGTTCTTC
TRBJ2-3	-	-	TRBV5-1	CASSELPLTDTQYF	TGCGCCAGCAGCGAACTGCCCCTCACAGATACGCAGTATTTT
TRBJ2-5	TRBD2	once	TRBV5-4	CASSFSGTLGITQYF	TGTGCCAGCAGCTTTAGCGGGACCCTCGGGATAACCCAGTACTTC
TRBJ1-1	-	-	TRBV27	CASSLLGGFGTEAFF	TGTGCCAGCAGTTTATTGGGGGGGTTTGGGACTGAAGCTTTCTTT
TRBJ1-6	TRBD1	-	TRBV14	CASSHLFRGLSPLHF	TGTGCCAGCAGCCATTTATTCAGGGGGCTTTCACCCCTCCACTTT
TRBJ2-5	TRBD2	-	TRBV2	CASSGTSGVSQYF	TGTGCCAGCAGTGGGACTAGCGGGGTGTCCCAGTACTTC
TRBJ2-5	TRBD1	-	TRBV29-1	CSSIRQGAGETQYF	TGCAGCTCCATCCGACAGGGGGCAGGGGAGACCCAGTACTTC
TRBJ2-1	TRBD1	-	TRBV29-1	CSGWGTASYNEQFF	TGCAGCGGTTGGGGGACAGCCTCCTACAATGAGCAGTTCTTC
TRBJ1-1	-	-	TRBV5-5	CASSRGTGNTEAFF	TGTGCCAGCAGCCGGGGGACGGGGAACACTGAAGCTTTCTTT
TRBJ1-2	TRBD1	-	TRBV4-1	CASSQGQLNYGYTF	TGCGCCAGCAGCCAGGGACAGCTTAACTATGGCTACACCTTC
TRBJ2-7	TRBD1	-	TRBV10-2	CASRGAGGAYEQYF	TGCGCCAGCAGGGGGGCAGGGGGCGCTTACGAGCAGTACTTC